Sequencing of this TCR beta chain was carried out in a study of CXCR3-negative and CXCR3-positive naive CD8 T cells (dated by TCRdb to 2018 to 2020). Study-wide context: In total, some 150 million TRB reads were obtained, corresponding to roughly 1.5 +/- 0.3 million reads per library. The diversity and physicochemical repertoire analyses included about a dozen donors pooled from two independent experiments. Naive subsets from 5 donors and memory cells from 3 donors were included in the TRBV-TRBJ cluster analysis.

The paper's findings and limits, for the study overall: Naive CXCR3-negative and CXCR3-positive cells from the same donor showed similar TRBV-TRBJ usage, whereas memory cells showed distinct patterns. Compared with CXCR3-negative naive cells, CXCR3-positive naive cells had TRB CDR3s with higher hydrophobicity (lower Kidera factor 4), lower energy, and higher strength and volume indices. Both naive subsets had comparably high repertoire diversity, while memory CD8+ T cells had much lower repertoire diversity. Because surface CD5, which is linked to self-reactivity in mice, was comparable between the naive subsets, TCR interaction strength was also inferred from TRB CDR3 physicochemical properties. Freshly isolated PBMCs were used for most assays because CXCR3 expression went down partially after cryopreservation.

Each CD8+ T cell subset was flow-sorted in triplicate, with roughly 330,000 cells per subset placed directly into RLT lysis buffer. To exclude memory contaminants, naive CD8+ T cells were stringently defined as CD45RO-CCR7+CD27+CD95-. Standard density gradient centrifugation was used to isolate peripheral blood mononuclear cells from buffy coats. A FACSAria III was used to flow-sort naive CD8+ T cells into CXCR3-negative and CXCR3-positive populations. An RNeasy Mini Kit was used to extract total RNA from the sorted cells. For CDR1 and CDR2, the germline V gene lists MNHEY and SVGEGT. The CDR3, cysteine through phenylalanine, is 17 amino acids long. DNA is not on record. A note on this clonotype: Its recognized antigen is unknown.

The data were produced on a NextSeq 550. The Human TCR Profiling Kit (MiLaboratory) was used to make UMI-labeled 5' RACE TRB cDNA libraries. The full amount of extracted RNA was used for cDNA synthesis, and the full amount of resulting cDNA was used for PCR amplification. Libraries were prepared in parallel with an identical number of PCR cycles. The authors' pipeline ran thus. About 53,000 +/- 9,400 unique UMI-labeled TRB cDNA molecules per library were extracted with MIGEC and MiXCR, with at least two reads per UMI required. An average of approximately 40,000 +/- 10,000 functional in-frame TRB CDR3 nucleotide clonotypes without stop codons was found per library. After each sample was downsampled to 5000 UMI-labeled TRB molecules, VDJtools was used to calculate diversity metrics such as normalized Shannon-Wiener and Chao1. Clonotype-size-weighted physicochemical properties of the central five CDR3 residues (interaction energy, strength, volume and Kidera factor 4) were computed in VDJtools. The reads, reprocessed by TCRdb, yield one row per CDR3 protein sequence and no DNA. TCRdb assigned the V and J calls; the authors' analysis was not used. For this sample, the table gives roughly 61,000 distinct CDR3 sequences. The ten biggest clones cover less than 0.65% of the sample.

Sequenced: naive CXCR3+ CD8+ T cells from blood. The sample's cell subset or site label is to be understood as: CD45RO-CCR7+CD27+CD95- naive CD8+ T cells expressing CXCR3 (TNR3+). Recombination joined TRBV6-2 or TRBV6-3 with TRBJ2-3; TCRdb picks TRBD2, but there is no DNA to check that call. This TCR was sampled from a human donor in good health. Some clones in this sample may be carry-over from other donors' samples. The CDR3 loop reads CASSPGTSGGLTDTQYF.